This TCR beta chain comes out of a study of T cell responses to AZD1222 COVID-19 vaccine. Study observations and caveats: The repertoires were collected only after the peak T cell response. Among spike-specific TCRs, nearly half reportedly target unmutated variant regions. Donors were largely white British and mainly female; clonal diversity was possibly underestimated. Spike-specific TCR breadth rose after two AZD1222 doses, and depth rose as well.

Remarks on this clone: Its antigen remains unknown.

The CDR3 has 14 residues. V shed 3 bases, J shed 8 bases, and the junction held 7 bases outside the gene matches. Per the germline V gene, CDR1 is ENHRY and CDR2 is SYGVKD. Only in-frame clones appear in the TCRdb table, and some are missing; sequencing was by immunoSEQ multiplex PCR. The data show about 160,000 clones, roughly 90% seen once. The chain combines TRBV10-3 with TRBJ2-3, with 8 bases matching TRBD2. The receptor's source is an adult who received the AZD1222 COVID-19 vaccine. This specimen consisted of peripheral blood, obtained 28 days after the second AZD1222 dose. CDR3 sequence: CAISDRGGKATQYF. For the CDR3, the DNA is TGTGCCATCAGTGATCGGGGGGGCAAGGCTACGCAGTATTTT.